The rows below give T cell receptor beta chains drawn from one sample of a study of T cells in Graves' hyperthyroidism and ophthalmopathy. From the multiplex PCR reads, TCRdb called clonotypes with MiXCR, one entry per CDR3 protein. The data hold 280,000 or so distinct CDR3 sequences, with about 25% observed a single time. The material sequenced was blood. The source of these receptors is a man in his forties with Graves' hyperthyroidism that later progressed to Graves' ophthalmopathy. The CDR3 runs from the conserved cysteine through the conserved F or W. A D gene is named only where the DNA matches it firmly. Not every row has a clone size; where given, it reads once, few, many or a size class.

J gene: TRBJ1-5
D gene: .
clone size: many
V gene: TRBV7-9
CDR3 protein: CASSHGPTNQPQHF
CDR3 DNA: TGTGCCAGCAGCCATGGGCCAACCAATCAGCCCCAGCATTTT

J gene: TRBJ2-2
D gene: .
clone size: many
V gene: TRBV12-3/TRBV12-4
CDR3 protein: CASSARGANTGELFF
CDR3 DNA: TGTGCCAGCAGCGCCCGTGGGGCGAACACCGGGGAGCTGTTTTTT

J gene: TRBJ2-7
D gene: TRBD1
clone size: many
V gene: TRBV6-2/TRBV6-3
CDR3 protein: CASSYPLDRDISYEQYF
CDR3 DNA: TGTGCCAGCAGTTACCCATTGGACAGGGACATATCCTACGAGCAGTACTTC

J gene: TRBJ2-7
D gene: TRBD1
clone size: .
V gene: TRBV7-2
CDR3 protein: CASSADRTGEYEQYF
CDR3 DNA: TGTGCCAGCAGCGCAGACAGGACAGGGGAGTACGAGCAGTACTTC

J gene: TRBJ1-1
D gene: .
clone size: many
V gene: TRBV6-1
CDR3 protein: CTSSEESPEAFF
CDR3 DNA: TGTACCAGCAGTGAAGAGTCACCTGAAGCTTTCTTT

J gene: TRBJ1-1
D gene: .
clone size: many
V gene: TRBV9
CDR3 protein: CASSGAGDEAFF
CDR3 DNA: TGTGCCAGCAGCGGAGCCGGGGATGAAGCTTTCTTT

J gene: TRBJ2-2
D gene: TRBD1
clone size: many
V gene: TRBV12-3/TRBV12-4
CDR3 protein: CASQKGATSGELFF
CDR3 DNA: TGTGCCAGCCAAAAGGGGGCTACGTCCGGGGAGCTGTTTTTT

J gene: TRBJ2-7
D gene: .
clone size: many
V gene: TRBV6-2/TRBV6-3
CDR3 protein: CASSYTGPYEQYF
CDR3 DNA: TGTGCCAGCAGTTATACAGGCCCCTACGAGCAGTACTTC

J gene: TRBJ1-1
D gene: .
clone size: many
V gene: TRBV30
CDR3 protein: CASKGGDTEAFF
CDR3 DNA: TGTGCTTCCAAGGGGGGGGACACTGAAGCTTTCTTT

J gene: TRBJ2-7
D gene: TRBD2
clone size: many
V gene: TRBV28
CDR3 protein: CASSLLRGGYEQYF
CDR3 DNA: TGTGCCAGCAGTCTTTTACGGGGGGGCTACGAGCAGTACTTC

J gene: TRBJ2-7
D gene: .
clone size: many
V gene: TRBV28
CDR3 protein: CASSSNYEQYF
CDR3 DNA: TGTGCCAGCAGTTCTAACTACGAGCAGTACTTC

J gene: TRBJ2-7
D gene: TRBD1
clone size: many
V gene: TRBV11-2
CDR3 protein: CASSLVTGGSYEQYF
CDR3 DNA: TGTGCCAGCAGCTTAGTAACAGGGGGGTCCTACGAGCAGTACTTC

J gene: TRBJ2-2
D gene: .
clone size: many
V gene: TRBV6-1
CDR3 protein: CASSESSDTGELFF
CDR3 DNA: TGTGCCAGCAGTGAAAGTAGCGACACCGGGGAGCTGTTTTTT

J gene: TRBJ2-5
D gene: .
clone size: many
V gene: TRBV6-5
CDR3 protein: CASSYSDADWPNGETQYF
CDR3 DNA: TGTGCCAGCAGTTACTCGGACGCCGACTGGCCCAACGGGGAGACCCAGTACTTC

J gene: TRBJ2-3
D gene: .
clone size: few
V gene: TRBV7-2
CDR3 protein: CASSLAETGTDTQYF
CDR3 DNA: TGTGCCAGCAGCTTAGCCGAGACCGGCACAGATACGCAGTATTTT

J gene: TRBJ2-7
D gene: TRBD1
clone size: many
V gene: TRBV30
CDR3 protein: CAGTGGPYEQYF
CDR3 DNA: TGTGCCGGTACAGGGGGACCGTACGAGCAGTACTTC

J gene: TRBJ2-5
D gene: .
clone size: many
V gene: TRBV2
CDR3 protein: CASSVLSGLETQYF
CDR3 DNA: TGTGCCAGCAGTGTTCTCAGCGGCCTAGAGACCCAGTACTTC

J gene: TRBJ1-6
D gene: .
clone size: few
V gene: TRBV28
CDR3 protein: CASTARVAITTYNSPLHF
CDR3 DNA: TGTGCCAGCACCGCTCGTGTGGCCATTACTACATATAATTCACCCCTCCACTTT

J gene: TRBJ2-7
D gene: .
clone size: many
V gene: TRBV28
CDR3 protein: CASSPLLAFHEQYF
CDR3 DNA: TGTGCCAGCAGCCCCCTGCTGGCGTTCCACGAGCAGTACTTC

J gene: TRBJ1-1
D gene: .
clone size: many
V gene: TRBV29-1
CDR3 protein: CSAGEAAAFF
CDR3 DNA: TGCAGCGCCGGGGAGGCGGCGGCTTTCTTT

J gene: TRBJ1-1
D gene: .
clone size: .
V gene: TRBV2
CDR3 protein: CASQDTENTEAFF
CDR3 DNA: TGTGCCAGCCAAGACACGGAAAACACTGAAGCTTTCTTT

J gene: TRBJ1-5
D gene: TRBD1
clone size: .
V gene: TRBV12-3/TRBV12-4
CDR3 protein: CASSWGTVGNQPQHF
CDR3 DNA: TGTGCCAGCAGTTGGGGGACAGTTGGCAATCAGCCCCAGCATTTT

J gene: TRBJ2-7
D gene: TRBD1
clone size: many
V gene: TRBV5-1
CDR3 protein: CASSSRQGSYEQYF
CDR3 DNA: TGCGCCAGCAGCTCCAGACAGGGATCCTACGAGCAGTACTTC

J gene: TRBJ1-6
D gene: TRBD1
clone size: many
V gene: TRBV12-3/TRBV12-4
CDR3 protein: CASSFVQGVHNSPLHF
CDR3 DNA: TGTGCCAGCAGTTTCGTCCAGGGGGTTCACAATTCACCCCTCCACTTT

J gene: TRBJ2-7
D gene: .
clone size: few
V gene: TRBV11-2
CDR3 protein: CASSLGVARSEQYF
CDR3 DNA: TGTGCCAGCAGCTTAGGGGTAGCTAGGAGCGAGCAGTACTTC

J gene: TRBJ2-7
D gene: TRBD1
clone size: many
V gene: TRBV19
CDR3 protein: CASSTLLGQGTGEQYF
CDR3 DNA: TGTGCCAGTAGTACCCTCCTAGGACAGGGGACTGGCGAGCAGTACTTC

J gene: TRBJ2-2
D gene: TRBD2
clone size: many
V gene: TRBV12-3/TRBV12-4
CDR3 protein: CASSSLAGAGELFF
CDR3 DNA: TGTGCCAGCAGTTCCCTAGCGGGAGCGGGGGAGCTGTTTTTT

J gene: TRBJ2-7
D gene: .
clone size: many
V gene: TRBV18
CDR3 protein: CASSPPGRNYEQYF
CDR3 DNA: TGTGCCAGCTCACCACCGGGACGTAACTACGAGCAGTACTTC

J gene: TRBJ2-5
D gene: .
clone size: many
V gene: TRBV12-3/TRBV12-4
CDR3 protein: CASSRGVDQYF
CDR3 DNA: TGTGCCAGCAGTCGCGGTGTGGACCAGTACTTC

J gene: TRBJ1-1
D gene: .
clone size: .
V gene: TRBV30
CDR3 protein: CAWSARAHTEAFF
CDR3 DNA: TGTGCCTGGAGTGCGAGGGCGCACACTGAAGCTTTCTTT

J gene: TRBJ2-7
D gene: .
clone size: .
V gene: TRBV28
CDR3 protein: CASRGQSYEQYF
CDR3 DNA: TGTGCCAGCCGTGGACAGTCCTACGAGCAGTACTTC

J gene: TRBJ2-5
D gene: TRBD2
clone size: .
V gene: TRBV6-5
CDR3 protein: CASSYGAGERETQYF
CDR3 DNA: TGTGCCAGCAGTTACGGGGCGGGAGAGAGGGAGACCCAGTACTTC

J gene: TRBJ2-2
D gene: .
clone size: many
V gene: TRBV10-3
CDR3 protein: CAISETDSHANTGELFF
CDR3 DNA: TGTGCCATCAGTGAGACAGACAGCCACGCGAACACCGGGGAGCTGTTTTTT

J gene: TRBJ1-3
D gene: .
clone size: many
V gene: TRBV20-1
CDR3 protein: CSAVGPSSGNTIYF
CDR3 DNA: TGCAGTGCTGTGGGACCGTCTTCCGGAAACACCATATATTTT

J gene: TRBJ2-7
D gene: TRBD2
clone size: many
V gene: TRBV5-6
CDR3 protein: CASSLRAGMYEQYF
CDR3 DNA: TGTGCCAGCAGCTTACGAGCGGGAATGTACGAGCAGTACTTC

J gene: TRBJ1-2
D gene: .
clone size: .
V gene: TRBV2
CDR3 protein: CASTGQYGYTF
CDR3 DNA: TGTGCCAGCACAGGACAGTATGGCTACACCTTC